Described below is a single T cell receptor beta chain sequence and its context. Amplification used 60 Vbeta primers and 13 Jbeta primers. Here immunoSEQ multiplex PCR was the method, and the copy in TCRdb shows in-frame clones only, minus some. The repertoire has some 89,000 clones, 81% of them found once; the top ten carry under 2%. This sample is part of a study of cytomegalovirus exposure and HLA in healthy donors. The germline V gene has CDR1 SEHNR and CDR2 FQNEAQ (reference sequence). V was pared by 5 bases and J by 5 bases, with 10 bases between. The CDR3 is 14 residues long. This TCR derives from a woman in her 30s in good health and CMV-seronegative. J is TRBJ1-6 and V is TRBV7-9; the D is unclear. Sample: PBMCs. The CDR3 region is CASSPRLDNSPLHF. Written as DNA, the CDR3 is TGTGCCAGCAGCCCTCGGCTAGATAATTCACCCCTCCACTTT.